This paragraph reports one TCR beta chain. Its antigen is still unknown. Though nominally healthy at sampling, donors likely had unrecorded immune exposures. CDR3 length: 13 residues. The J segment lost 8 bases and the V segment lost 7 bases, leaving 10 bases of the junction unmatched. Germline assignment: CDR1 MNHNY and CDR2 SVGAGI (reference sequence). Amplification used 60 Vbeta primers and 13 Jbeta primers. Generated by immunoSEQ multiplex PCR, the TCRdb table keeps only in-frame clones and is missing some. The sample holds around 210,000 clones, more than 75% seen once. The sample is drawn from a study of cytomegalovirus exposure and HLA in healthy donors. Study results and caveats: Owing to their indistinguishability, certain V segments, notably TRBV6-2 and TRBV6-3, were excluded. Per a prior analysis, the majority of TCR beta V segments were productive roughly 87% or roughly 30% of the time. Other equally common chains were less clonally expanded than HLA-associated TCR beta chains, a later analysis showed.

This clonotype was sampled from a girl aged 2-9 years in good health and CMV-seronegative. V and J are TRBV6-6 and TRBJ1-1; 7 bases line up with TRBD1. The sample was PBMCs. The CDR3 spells CASNQWKGAEAFF. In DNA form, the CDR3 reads TGTGCCAGCAATCAATGGAAGGGGGCGGAAGCTTTCTTT.